The 23 T cell receptor beta chains below all came from one sample that was sequenced in a study of control samples from healthy donors and cancer patients. The protocol was immunoSEQ multiplex PCR, while the TCRdb copy is restricted to in-frame clones and leaves out a portion. The repertoire holds tens of thousands of clones, with about 93% as singletons. The sequencing input was PBMCs. Source of these receptors: a woman aged 45-65 years with head and neck cancer.

V is TRBV6-5 and J is TRBJ2-7, with 8 bases aligning to TRBD2. The CDR3 covers 13 residues. Germline V CDR1 and CDR2: MNHEY, SVGAGI. The V segment lost 8 bases and the J segment 3 bases; nucleotides outside the gene matches: 6. The CDR3 bases are TGTGCCAGCGCCCCGGGAGGGTACTACGAGCAGTACTTC. It yields the protein CASAPGGYYEQYF.

The chain is built from TRBV30 and TRBJ2-1; maybe TRBD1 (5 bases). The V end lost 4 bases, the J end lost 8 bases, and 15 bases lay between the germline ends. The CDR3 extends over 13 amino acids. The germline V gene encodes CDR1 GTSNPN and CDR2 SVGIG (reference sequence). The CDR3 loop is CAWKGAPSDEQFF. The DNA of the CDR3 is TGTGCCTGGAAAGGGGCCCCCAGCGATGAGCAGTTCTTC.

V is TRBV4-3 and J is TRBJ1-2, with a tentative D call TRBD1 (5 bases). This CDR3 contains 15 residues. The V end lost 1 base, the J end lost 1 base, and 10 bases lay between the germline ends. Germline assignment: CDR1 LGHNA and CDR2 YSLEER. The CDR3 DNA reads TGCGCCAGCAGCCAAGCCTTGGACATTAACTATGGCTACACCTTC. It specifies CASSQALDINYGYTF.

The chain links TRBV7-2 to TRBJ2-5; D possibly corresponds to TRBD2 (5 bases). V was shortened by 5 bases and J by 4 bases, with 17 bases between the two germline ends. Germline CDR1 SGHTA, CDR2 FQGNSA. The CDR3 consists of 15 residues. The DNA for the CDR3 is TGTGCCAGCAGCCCCGTGGCGGGCACGTTAGAGACCCAGTACTTC. Translated, it gives CASSPVAGTLETQYF.

The chain is built from TRBV18 and TRBJ2-1; 7 nucleotides line up with TRBD1. J was trimmed by 7 bases and V by 3 bases; bases with no gene match: 6. The germline V gene has CDR1 KGHSH and CDR2 LQKENI. There are 14 residues in the CDR3. For the CDR3, the DNA is TGTGCCAGCTCACCGTCAAGACAGGGAAATGAGCAGTTCTTC. Protein: CASSPSRQGNEQFF. Full variable domain (outside the CDR3, taken from reference TRBV18 and TRBJ2-1): NAGVMQNPRHLVRRRGQEARLRCSPMKGHSHVYWYRQLPEEGLKFMVYLQKENIIDESGMPKERFSAEFPKEGPSILRIQQVVRGDSAAYFCASSPSRQGNEQFFGPGTRLTVL.

J is TRBJ2-2 and V is TRBV27, with D possibly being TRBD2 (6 bases). Looked up from germline, CDR1 is MNHEY and CDR2 is SMNVEV (reference sequence). The CDR3 runs to 15 residues. V was trimmed by 2 bases and J by 2 bases, leaving 9 bases between them. CDR3 sequence: CASSLAGSNTGELFF. The CDR3 DNA is TGTGCCAGCAGTTTAGCGGGGTCAAACACCGGGGAGCTGTTTTTT.

CDR3 loop: CASSMGRGQPQHF. The CDR3 nucleotides read TGTGCCAGTAGTATGGGTAGGGGCCAGCCCCAGCATTTT. The chain recombines TRBV19 with TRBJ1-5; D possibly corresponds to TRBD1 (5 bases). The CDR3 has 13 amino acids. Trimming removed 3 bases at V and 7 bases at J, with 10 bases between. CDR1 is LNHDA, CDR2 SQIVND, per germline (reference sequence).

The genes are TRBV9 and TRBJ2-3; the D gene could be TRBD1 or TRBD2 (6 bases each). Germline assignment: CDR1 SGDLS and CDR2 YYNGEE. The ends were cut back, 1 base at V and 9 bases at J, with 18 bases in the middle. The CDR3 sequence is 15 residues long. This chain's CDR3 is CASSVRGVHPSTQYF. CDR3 nucleotides: TGTGCCAGCAGCGTAAGGGGGGTCCATCCCTCCACGCAGTATTTT.

The rearrangement joins TRBV2 to TRBJ2-3; TRBD1 matches 7 bases. V was pared by 8 bases and J by 0 bases, with 8 bases of the junction left unmatched. Germline V gene lookup returns CDR1 SNHLY and CDR2 FYNNEI. The CDR3 runs to 15 residues. The CDR3 sequence is CASPLRDSSTDTQYF. The CDR3 nucleotides are TGTGCCAGCCCCCTCAGGGACAGTAGCACAGATACGCAGTATTTT.

This clone showed up just once. The genes are TRBV3-1 (or the pseudogene TRBV3-2) and TRBJ2-1; D is possibly TRBD1 (5 bases). Germline values: CDR1 LGHDT, CDR2 YNNKEL (reference sequence). CDR3 length: 16 amino acids. Between the trimmed V and J ends, which lost 0 bases and 1 base, there was a span of 10 bases. CDR3 sequence (DNA): TGTGCCAGCAGCCAAGATCCTCAGGGATCCTACAATGAGCAGTTCTTC. Protein: CASSQDPQGSYNEQFF.

J is TRBJ1-1 and V is TRBV28; D ambiguous. The CDR3 is made up of 13 amino acids. CDR1 is MDHEN and CDR2 is SYDVKM in the germline V gene. V lost 2 bases, J lost 1 base, and 5 bases lay in between. The CDR3: CASSLTGNTEAFF. Here the CDR3 DNA reads TGTGCCAGCAGTTTAACCGGGAACACTGAAGCTTTCTTT.

The rearrangement uses TRBV11-3 and TRBJ2-1; tentatively, D is TRBD2 (6 bases). Per the germline V gene, CDR1 is SGHNT and CDR2 is YENEEA. The CDR3 is 13 amino acids. V lost 5 bases to trimming and J lost 4 bases, with 9 bases between them. The CDR3 DNA sequence: TGTGCCAGCAGCCAACTAGCTTACAATGAGCAGTTCTTC. Its translation is CASSQLAYNEQFF.

V gene TRBV10-2 combines with J gene TRBJ1-1; 10 bases are a match to TRBD1. V lost 2 bases, J lost 5 bases, and 8 bases stayed unmatched. The CDR3 extends over 16 amino acids. Germline V CDR1 and CDR2: WSHSY, SAAADI. The CDR3 DNA is TGCGCCAGCAGTGAGCCCGGGACAGGGGAGGGAACTGAAGCTTTCTTT. Its translation: CASSEPGTGEGTEAFF.

This clone is a singleton in its sample. The gene calls are TRBV11-2 and TRBJ2-3; D possibly corresponds to TRBD1 (5 bases). The V gene's germline CDR1 is SGHAT and CDR2 FQNNGV. CDR3 length: 14 residues. V was pared by 0 bases and J by 1 base, with 5 bases between. CDR3 sequence (DNA): TGTGCCAGCAGCTTAGACAGGGGCACAGATACGCAGTATTTT. Translating it yields CASSLDRGTDTQYF.

This sequence joins TRBV2 and TRBJ2-1; tentative D call: TRBD2 (5 bases). Trimming took 3 bases from V and 10 from J, leaving 13 bases between them. This CDR3 has 13 residues. Germline assignment: CDR1 SNHLY and CDR2 FYNNEI. The CDR3 loop is CASSDPASREQFF. DNA of the CDR3: TGTGCCAGCAGTGATCCGGCTAGCCGGGAGCAGTTCTTC.

The chain recombines TRBV5-1 with TRBJ2-5; D is ambiguous. Germline CDR1 and CDR2: SGHRS and YFSETQ. CDR3 length: 13 residues. Trimming cost V 0 bases and J 5 bases, with 8 bases left between them. This CDR3 reads CASSLAVGETQYF. The CDR3 coding sequence is TGCGCCAGCAGCTTGGCCGTGGGGGAGACCCAGTACTTC.

By proportion, this clone is medium-sized. The chain has TRBV19 and TRBJ1-5; D is unclear. Germline V CDR1 and CDR2: LNHDA, SQIVND (reference sequence). This CDR3 is built from 12 residues. Deletions cut 3 bases from V and 3 bases from J, with 3 bases between. The CDR3 spells CASSMTNQPQHF. CDR3 coding DNA: TGTGCCAGTAGTATGACCAATCAGCCCCAGCATTTT. The complete variable domain, with remaining parts taken from reference TRBV19 and TRBJ1-5, reads DGGITQSPKYLFRKEGQNVTLSCEQNLNHDAMYWYRQDPGQGLRLIYYSQIVNDFQKGDIAEGYSVSREKKESFPLTVTSAQKNPTAFYLCASSMTNQPQHFGDGTRLSIL.

The chain recombines TRBV7-8 with TRBJ2-3; D unclear. Trimming removed 1 base at V and 6 bases at J, with 11 bases between. This CDR3 is 14 amino acids long. CDR1 and CDR2 from the germline V gene are SGHVS and FQNEAQ. CDR3 nucleotides: TGTGCCAGCAGCTTAGAGGGCCCGCCCGATACGCAGTATTTT. Its protein product is CASSLEGPPDTQYF.

The CDR3 DNA is TGTGCCAGCAGCTCCCCCCGGACAGCCAAAAACATTCAGTACTTC. Translating it yields CASSSPRTAKNIQYF. The chain recombines TRBV6-5 with TRBJ2-4; no reliable D call. CDR1 and CDR2 (germline): MNHEY, SVGAGI. This CDR3 has 15 residues. V was cut by 6 bases and J by 0 bases, with 12 bases left in between.

The chain links TRBV5-1 to TRBJ1-4, with 7 bases matching TRBD1. This CDR3 is built from 14 residues. Germline V gene data show CDR1 as SGHRS and CDR2 as YFSETQ. J was trimmed by 7 bases and V by 4 bases; bases with no gene match: 7. DNA of the CDR3: TGCGCCAGCAGCGTGACAGGGATTGGTGAAAAACTGTTTTTT. Its translation: CASSVTGIGEKLFF.

The chain carries TRBV24-1 and TRBJ2-1; D is possibly TRBD1 (5 bases). Germline-derived CDR1 and CDR2 are KGHDR and SFDVKD. CDR3 length: 16 residues. Trimming removed 0 bases at V and 7 bases at J, with 15 bases between. The CDR3, as DNA: TGTGCCACCAGTGATTTGCAAACGGAGTCAGGGAATGAGCAGTTCTTC. It codes for CATSDLQTESGNEQFF.

The gene calls are TRBV15 and TRBJ2-5; no clear D gene. Germline V gene lookup returns CDR1 LNHNV and CDR2 YYDKDF (reference sequence). Trimming cost V 1 base and J 5 bases, with 8 bases left between them. CDR3 length: 13 amino acids. DNA of the CDR3: TGTGCCACCAGCAGAGGTAGCTGGGAGACCCAGTACTTC. It specifies CATSRGSWETQYF.

The V and J genes are TRBV5-1 and TRBJ2-3, with D perhaps TRBD1 (5 bases). Trimming took off 2 bases at V and 3 bases at J, with 7 bases between the two ends. Germline lookup yields CDR1 SGHRS and CDR2 YFSETQ. The CDR3 has 13 amino acids. The CDR3 coding sequence is TGCGCCAGCAGCTTAGGGGAAACAGATACGCAGTATTTT. This translates into CASSLGETDTQYF.